Listed below are T cell receptor beta chains from one sample, sequenced in a study of blood T cell repertoires in COVID-19. Measured with immunoSEQ multiplex PCR; TCRdb has only the in-frame clones, and not every one. Here the sample spans 65,000 to 70,000 clones, approximately 86% being singletons. Sample: peripheral blood. All receptors come from a man in his fifties with acute or convalescent COVID-19. Both conserved end residues are part of each CDR3. D genes are given only for firm matches. Only part of the rows carry a size: once, few, many, or a class if the clone is expanded.

- | - | TRBJ2-7 | TRBV3-1/TRBV3-2 | CASSQDGGWNEQYF | TGTGCCAGCAGCCAAGATGGAGGTTGGAACGAGCAGTACTTC
few | TRBD1 | TRBJ1-1 | TRBV19 | CASSWRGQTEAFF | TGTGCCAGTAGTTGGAGGGGGCAGACTGAAGCTTTCTTT
- | TRBD2 | TRBJ2-7 | TRBV28 | CASSGGEEQYF | TGTGCCAGCAGTGGGGGGGAAGAGCAGTACTTC
- | - | TRBJ1-5 | TRBV6-5 | CASRKTGASNQPQHF | TGTGCCAGCAGGAAGACAGGAGCTAGCAATCAGCCCCAGCATTTT
- | - | TRBJ1-5 | TRBV7-8 | CASSLAGRSNQPQHF | TGTGCCAGCAGCCTGGCAGGGAGGAGCAATCAGCCCCAGCATTTT
- | - | TRBJ2-3 | TRBV3-1/TRBV3-2 | CASSQEGFGTDTQYF | TGTGCCAGCAGCCAGGAGGGGTTTGGCACAGATACGCAGTATTTT
- | - | TRBJ2-7 | TRBV20-1 | CSASVYGGPYEQYF | TGCAGTGCTAGTGTTTACGGGGGGCCCTACGAGCAGTACTTC
few | - | TRBJ2-6 | TRBV11-1 | CASSRSSSGANVLTF | TGTGCCAGCAGCAGAAGTAGCTCTGGGGCCAACGTCCTGACTTTC
few | - | TRBJ2-7 | TRBV27 | CASSNGGAYEQYF | TGTGCCAGCAGCAACGGAGGGGCCTACGAGCAGTACTTC
- | - | TRBJ2-7 | TRBV11-2 | CASSLASQGGSYEQYF | TGTGCCAGCAGCTTAGCCTCCCAGGGGGGTTCCTACGAGCAGTACTTC
- | - | TRBJ2-4 | TRBV3-1/TRBV3-2 | CASSQSQREVNIQYF | TGTGCCAGCAGCCAAAGCCAAAGGGAGGTAAACATTCAGTACTTC
- | TRBD2 | TRBJ2-3 | TRBV5-1 | CASSLAVGGSTDTQYF | TGCGCCAGCAGCTTGGCCGTGGGAGGGAGCACAGATACGCAGTATTTT
- | - | TRBJ2-7 | TRBV11-3 | CASSPVWGDYEQYF | TGTGCCAGCAGCCCTGTTTGGGGGGACTACGAGCAGTACTTC
- | - | TRBJ1-3 | TRBV6-5 | CASSSMDSSGNTIYF | TGTGCCAGCAGTTCCATGGACAGCTCTGGAAACACCATATATTTT
- | - | TRBJ2-6 | TRBV19 | CASHRSEGLNSGANVLTF | TGTGCCAGTCACCGTTCTGAGGGCCTAAACTCTGGGGCCAACGTCCTGACTTTC
- | - | TRBJ2-1 | TRBV5-4 | CASSPMGRVNEQFF | TGTGCCAGCAGCCCAATGGGCAGGGTCAATGAGCAGTTCTTC
- | TRBD1 | TRBJ1-1 | TRBV6-5 | CASSYSLGQGATEAFF | TGTGCCAGCAGTTACTCTTTGGGGCAGGGGGCGACTGAAGCTTTCTTT
- | - | TRBJ2-1 | TRBV9 | CASSVEQGPYNEQFF | TGTGCCAGCAGCGTAGAGCAGGGTCCCTACAATGAGCAGTTCTTC
- | TRBD1 | TRBJ1-1 | TRBV29-1 | CSGGTENTEAFF | TGCAGCGGTGGGACAGAGAACACTGAAGCTTTCTTT
- | - | TRBJ2-5 | TRBV6-5 | CASSYEWTQETQYF | TGTGCCAGCAGTTACGAGTGGACTCAAGAGACCCAGTACTTC
- | TRBD2 | TRBJ2-2 | TRBV19 | CASRRAGAGTGELFF | TGTGCCAGTCGCCGAGCGGGAGCTGGGACCGGGGAGCTGTTTTTT
- | TRBD2 | TRBJ2-1 | TRBV11-3 | CASSLDPSGRVFDEQFF | TGTGCCAGCAGCTTAGATCCTAGCGGGAGAGTTTTCGATGAGCAGTTCTTC
- | - | TRBJ2-1 | TRBV28 | CASSSTPGASDEQFF | TGTGCCAGCAGTTCTACGCCCGGTGCGTCCGATGAGCAGTTCTTC
- | - | TRBJ2-7 | TRBV24-1 | CATSDPGQIEQYF | TGTGCCACCAGTGACCCGGGACAAATCGAGCAGTACTTC
- | - | TRBJ1-1 | TRBV19 | CASGGNTEAFF | TGTGCCTCGGGAGGGAACACTGAAGCTTTCTTT
- | - | TRBJ2-7 | TRBV28 | CASNIPGLKPYF | TGTGCCAGCAATATCCCTGGACTTAAGCCGTACTTC
- | TRBD2 | TRBJ2-1 | TRBV6-5 | CASTLPGTSVNEQFF | TGTGCCAGCACCTTACCCGGGACTAGCGTCAATGAGCAGTTCTTC
once | TRBD1 | TRBJ1-3 | TRBV7-2 | CASSLRGSRQGVPGNTIYF | TGTGCCAGCAGCCTCAGAGGGAGCCGACAGGGGGTTCCTGGAAACACCATATATTTT
- | - | TRBJ2-7 | TRBV21-1 | CASRLYSYEQYF | TGTGCCAGCAGGTTATACTCCTACGAGCAGTACTTC
- | TRBD1 | TRBJ2-7 | TRBV6-5 | CASRLWARGSYEQYF | TGTGCCAGCAGGCTCTGGGCCAGGGGGTCCTACGAGCAGTACTTC
- | - | TRBJ2-7 | TRBV21-1 | CASSDRVSYEQYF | TGTGCCAGCTCCGACAGGGTCTCCTACGAGCAGTACTTC
- | TRBD2 | TRBJ2-1 | TRBV28 | CASRGLAGVGEQFF | TGTGCCAGCAGGGGACTAGCGGGAGTGGGCGAGCAGTTCTTC
- | TRBD2 | TRBJ2-7 | TRBV11-2 | CASRSYSGAGDYEQYF | TGTGCCAGCAGGTCATACTCCGGAGCGGGAGACTACGAGCAGTACTTC
- | - | TRBJ1-2 | TRBV5-6 | CASSLSGYGYTF | TGTGCCAGCAGCTTGAGCGGGTATGGCTACACCTTC
few | - | TRBJ1-1 | TRBV12-3/TRBV12-4 | CASSSDSPEAFF | TGTGCCAGCAGTTCCGACAGCCCTGAAGCTTTCTTT
many | - | TRBJ2-2 | TRBV4-1 | CASSAGQGSGELFF | TGCGCCAGCAGCGCAGGACAAGGGTCCGGGGAGCTGTTTTTT
- | - | TRBJ2-3 | TRBV5-1 | CASSLEDNTQYF | TGCGCCAGCAGCTTGGAAGACAACACGCAGTATTTT
once | TRBD1 | TRBJ1-6 | TRBV6-1 | CASSESPGQRRSPLHF | TGTGCCAGCAGTGAATCTCCGGGACAGCGGCGTTCACCCCTCCACTTT
- | - | TRBJ2-1 | TRBV3-1/TRBV3-2 | CASSQVSGDNEQFF | TGTGCCAGCAGCCAAGTATCAGGGGACAATGAGCAGTTCTTC
- | - | TRBJ2-4 | TRBV19 | CASSFGLGSLAKNIQYF | TGTGCCAGTAGTTTCGGGTTAGGCTCGCTAGCCAAAAACATTCAGTACTTC
- | TRBD2 | TRBJ2-3 | TRBV6-5 | CASSLAGGRDTQYF | TGTGCCAGCAGTCTAGCGGGAGGAAGAGATACGCAGTATTTT
few | - | TRBJ2-3 | TRBV15 | CATSSRTASTDTQYF | TGTGCCACCAGCAGCCGGACAGCCTCCACAGATACGCAGTATTTT
- | TRBD2 | TRBJ2-5 | TRBV4-2 | CASSQGLADQETQYF | TGTGCCAGCAGCCAAGGACTAGCGGATCAAGAGACCCAGTACTTC
- | - | TRBJ1-4 | TRBV7-9 | CASSFHATNEKLFF | TGTGCCAGCAGCTTCCATGCAACTAATGAAAAACTGTTTTTT
medium-sized | TRBD1 | TRBJ2-7 | TRBV6-1 | CASSEGQGAYEQYF | TGTGCCAGCAGTGAAGGACAGGGGGCCTACGAGCAGTACTTC
- | TRBD2 | TRBJ2-1 | TRBV28 | CASSPLSGEPSNEQFF | TGTGCCAGCAGTCCTCTGAGCGGGGAGCCCTCCAATGAGCAGTTCTTC
- | TRBD1 | TRBJ2-5 | TRBV4-1 | CASSQMRGRAVETQYF | TGCGCCAGCAGCCAAATGAGGGGGCGAGCTGTAGAGACCCAGTACTTC
- | TRBD1 | TRBJ2-7 | TRBV6-6 | CASSYEGQDVGYEQYF | TGTGCCAGCAGTTACGAGGGACAGGACGTGGGCTACGAGCAGTACTTC
- | TRBD1 | TRBJ2-7 | TRBV6-5 | CASSPGTGLYEQYF | TGTGCCAGCAGCCCAGGGACAGGGTTGTACGAGCAGTACTTC
- | - | TRBJ2-7 | TRBV11-2 | CASGWGASVGEQYF | TGTGCCAGCGGATGGGGAGCCAGTGTAGGCGAGCAGTACTTC
- | - | TRBJ1-1 | TRBV6-1 | CASSESAGNTEAFF | TGTGCCAGCAGTGAAAGTGCAGGGAACACTGAAGCTTTCTTT
once | - | TRBJ2-7 | TRBV4-2 | CASSQATSASSYEQYF | TGTGCCAGCAGCCAAGCCACCAGTGCCAGCTCCTACGAGCAGTACTTC
- | - | TRBJ2-3 | TRBV5-4 | CASSPTPGPRGDTQYF | TGTGCCAGCAGCCCCACCCCGGGCCCACGGGGAGATACGCAGTATTTT
- | - | TRBJ1-5 | TRBV6-1 | CASSEALSDQPQHF | TGTGCCAGCAGTGAAGCGCTGTCAGATCAGCCCCAGCATTTT